The table lists the clone carrying this TCR beta chain with many counts. Indicated time point: newly diagnosed GD, antithyroid drugs for less than 3 months. RNA from PBMCs was the source of the TCR library. The sample comes from a study of regulatory T cells in long-lasting Graves disease. The ends lost 4 bases at V and 1 base at J; junction bases unmatched: 3. This CDR3 comprises 14 residues. Arm-PCR of CDR3 regions with iRepertoire HTBI primers generated TCR beta libraries. Via MiXCR, TCRdb re-called the multiplex PCR reads, giving one row per CDR3 protein. Of 400,000 to 450,000 distinct CDR3 sequences listed, roughly 15% are singletons. The same data also contributed to another study, on T cells in Graves' hyperthyroidism and ophthalmopathy.

The chain links TRBV12-3 or TRBV12-4 to TRBJ2-7; 8 nucleotides line up with TRBD2. The TCR sequence derives from a woman between 25 and 40 years old with Graves disease. The sequences come from peripheral blood mononuclear cells (PBMCs), collected at new diagnosis, from a patient treated with antithyroid drugs. CDR3: CASSSGGGSYEQYF. The CDR3 region has the DNA TGTGCCAGCAGTTCGGGAGGGGGGTCCTACGAGCAGTACTTC.